This T cell receptor (beta chain) was sequenced for a study of T cells expressing NK-cell markers. The germline CDR1 and CDR2 sequences are DFQATT and SNEGSKA (reference sequence). This CDR3 region has 13 residues. TCRdb re-called the 5' RACE reads and gives one entry per CDR3 protein, without DNA. This sample's table reports 500,000 or so distinct CDR3 sequences. Input material: blood T cells: a sorted CD56 or NKG2C T cell subset, CD4+ or CD8+ T cells, or bulk PBMC T cells (not recorded which). The TCR comes from a young man in good health. The rearrangement joins TRBV20-1 to TRBJ2-1; the TCRdb call, TRBD2, lacks DNA for checking. CDR3 protein: CSASVSGMLEQFF.